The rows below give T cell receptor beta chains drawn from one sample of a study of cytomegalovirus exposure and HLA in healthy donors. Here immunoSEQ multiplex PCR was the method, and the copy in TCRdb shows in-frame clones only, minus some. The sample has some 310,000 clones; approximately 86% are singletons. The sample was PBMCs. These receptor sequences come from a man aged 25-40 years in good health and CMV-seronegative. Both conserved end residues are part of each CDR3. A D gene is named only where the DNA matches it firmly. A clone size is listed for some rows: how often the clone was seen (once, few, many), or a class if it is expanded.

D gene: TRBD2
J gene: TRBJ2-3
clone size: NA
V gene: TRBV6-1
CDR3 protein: CASRVAGGPTDTQYF
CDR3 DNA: TGTGCCAGCAGGGTAGCGGGGGGGCCCACAGATACGCAGTATTTT

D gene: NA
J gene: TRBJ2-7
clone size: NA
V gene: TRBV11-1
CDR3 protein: CASSPEEQGDGPYEQYF
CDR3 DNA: TGTGCCAGCAGCCCAGAAGAACAGGGTGATGGGCCTTACGAGCAGTACTTC

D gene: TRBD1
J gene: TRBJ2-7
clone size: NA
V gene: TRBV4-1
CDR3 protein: CASSQDRTGFEQYF
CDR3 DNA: TGCGCCAGCAGCCAAGATAGGACAGGGTTCGAGCAGTACTTC

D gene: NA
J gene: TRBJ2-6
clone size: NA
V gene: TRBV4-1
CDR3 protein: CASSQAEVGSGANVLTF
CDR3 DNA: TGCGCCAGCAGCCAAGCCGAGGTGGGTTCTGGGGCCAACGTCCTGACTTTC

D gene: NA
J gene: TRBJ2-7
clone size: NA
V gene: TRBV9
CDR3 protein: CASSVGVAATYEQYF
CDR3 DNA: TGTGCCAGCAGCGTAGGGGTAGCGGCGACCTACGAGCAGTACTTC

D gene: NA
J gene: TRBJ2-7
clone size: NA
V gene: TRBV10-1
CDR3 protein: CASSVSQFSYEQYF
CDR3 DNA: TGCGCCAGCAGTGTTAGCCAGTTCTCCTACGAGCAGTACTTC

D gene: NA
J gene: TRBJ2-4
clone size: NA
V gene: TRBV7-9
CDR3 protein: CASSLADSQAKNIQYF
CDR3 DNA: TGTGCCAGCAGCTTAGCCGACAGTCAAGCCAAAAACATTCAGTACTTC

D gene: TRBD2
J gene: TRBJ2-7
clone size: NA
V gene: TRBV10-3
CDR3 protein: CAIGDYLSEQYF
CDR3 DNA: TGTGCCATCGGGGACTATCTATCCGAGCAGTACTTC

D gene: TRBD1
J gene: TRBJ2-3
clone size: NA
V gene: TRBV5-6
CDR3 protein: CASSINRGHTQYF
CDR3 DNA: TGTGCCAGCAGCATTAACAGGGGGCATACGCAGTATTTT

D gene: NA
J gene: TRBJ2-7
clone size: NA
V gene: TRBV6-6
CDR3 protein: CASSYARGPYEQYF
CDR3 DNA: TGTGCCAGCAGTTATGCGCGGGGCCCCTACGAGCAGTACTTC

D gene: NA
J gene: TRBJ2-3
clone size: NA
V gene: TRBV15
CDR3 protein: CATLGGSTDTQYF
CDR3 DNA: TGTGCCACCTTGGGGGGTAGCACAGATACGCAGTATTTT

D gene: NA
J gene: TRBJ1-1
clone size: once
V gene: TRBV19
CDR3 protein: CASRPTANTEAFF
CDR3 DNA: TGTGCCAGTAGACCGACAGCGAACACTGAAGCTTTCTTT

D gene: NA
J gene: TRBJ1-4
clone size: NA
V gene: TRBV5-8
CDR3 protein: CASSLMEGDAKLFF
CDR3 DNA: TGTGCCAGCAGCTTAATGGAAGGGGATGCAAAACTGTTTTTT

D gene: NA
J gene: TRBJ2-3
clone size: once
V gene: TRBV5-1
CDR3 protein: CASSLDSSTDTQYF
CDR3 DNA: TGCGCCAGCAGCTTGGACTCCAGCACAGATACGCAGTATTTT

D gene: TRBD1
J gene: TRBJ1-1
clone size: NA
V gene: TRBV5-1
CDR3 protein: CASRPPGGTEAFF
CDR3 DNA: TGCGCCAGCAGGCCCCCAGGGGGTACTGAAGCTTTCTTT

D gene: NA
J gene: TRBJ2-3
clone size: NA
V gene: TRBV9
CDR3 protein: CASSVAGSGGDTQYF
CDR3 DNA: TGTGCCAGCAGCGTAGCGGGTAGCGGAGGAGATACGCAGTATTTT

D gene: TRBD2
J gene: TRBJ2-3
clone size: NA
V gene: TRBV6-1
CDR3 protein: CASSGRTSGTDTQYF
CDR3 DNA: TGTGCCAGCAGCGGGCGGACTAGCGGCACAGATACGCAGTATTTT

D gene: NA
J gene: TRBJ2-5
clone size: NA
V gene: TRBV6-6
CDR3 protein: CASSLNPRQTQYF
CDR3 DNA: TGTGCCAGCAGTTTGAATCCGCGGCAGACCCAGTACTTC

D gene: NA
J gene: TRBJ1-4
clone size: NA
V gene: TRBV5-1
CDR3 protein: CASSPERGYATNEKLFF
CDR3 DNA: TGCGCCAGCAGCCCGGAGAGGGGGTATGCAACTAATGAAAAACTGTTTTTT

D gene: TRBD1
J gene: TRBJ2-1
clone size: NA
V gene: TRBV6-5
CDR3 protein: CASRGTGDNEQFF
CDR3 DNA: TGTGCCAGCAGAGGGACAGGGGACAATGAGCAGTTCTTC

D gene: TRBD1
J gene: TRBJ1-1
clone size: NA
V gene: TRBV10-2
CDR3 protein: CASRVTGGTEAFF
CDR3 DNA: TGCGCCAGCAGGGTTACAGGGGGCACTGAAGCTTTCTTT

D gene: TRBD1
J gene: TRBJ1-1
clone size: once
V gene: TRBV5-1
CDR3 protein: CASSLGQGATEAFF
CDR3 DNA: TGCGCCAGCAGCTTGGGACAGGGGGCCACTGAAGCTTTCTTT

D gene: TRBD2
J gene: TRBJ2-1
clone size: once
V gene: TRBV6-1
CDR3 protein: CASSVRVLAGGYNEQFF
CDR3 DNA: TGTGCCAGCAGTGTTCGGGTACTAGCGGGGGGTTACAATGAGCAGTTCTTC

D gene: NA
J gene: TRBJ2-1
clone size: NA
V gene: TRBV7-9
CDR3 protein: CASSSLEEYNEQFF
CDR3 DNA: TGTGCCAGCAGCTCCCTGGAGGAATACAATGAGCAGTTCTTC

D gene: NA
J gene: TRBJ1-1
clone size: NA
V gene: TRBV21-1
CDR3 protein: CASSKSQGLNTEAFF
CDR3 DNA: TGTGCCAGCAGCAAATCACAGGGGTTGAACACTGAAGCTTTCTTT

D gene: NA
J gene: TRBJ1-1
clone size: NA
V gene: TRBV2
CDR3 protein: CASSDPETGTFF
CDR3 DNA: TGTGCCAGCAGTGACCCTGAGACAGGAACTTTCTTT

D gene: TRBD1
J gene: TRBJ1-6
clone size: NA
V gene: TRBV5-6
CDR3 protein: CASSLVGTARSPLHF
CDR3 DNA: TGTGCCAGCAGCTTGGTTGGGACAGCGCGTTCACCCCTCCACTTT

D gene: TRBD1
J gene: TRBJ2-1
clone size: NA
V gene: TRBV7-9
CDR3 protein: CASSLAWDRAENEQFF
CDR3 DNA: TGTGCCAGCAGCTTAGCGTGGGACAGGGCTGAGAATGAGCAGTTCTTC